Presented here are 4 T cell receptor beta chains from one specimen sequenced in a study of T cell repertoires in cytomegalovirus infection. These TCRs are of unknown antigen specificity. Each CDR3 protein gets one entry after TCRdb re-called the reads with MiXCR. Among roughly 990,000 distinct CDR3 sequences listed, 31% were seen once. Sequencing was performed on cultured CD8+ T cells from PBMCs, taken from culture after CMV antigen stimulation. The origin of the receptors is a human donor in good health (CMV status not recorded). Some clones in this sample may be carry-over from other donors' samples.

This clonotype appeared a few times. The chain recombines TRBV7-9 with TRBJ1-2; D remains unclear. The CDR3 sequence is 13 residues long. The germline V gene encodes CDR1 SEHNR and CDR2 FQNEAQ (reference sequence). The V end lost 6 bases, the J end lost 6 bases, and 14 bases lay between the germline ends. The CDR3 sequence is CASSPPGYHGYTF. The CDR3, as DNA: TGTGCCAGCAGTCCCCCGGGCTACCATGGCTACACCTTC.

The gene calls are TRBV5-4 and TRBJ2-7, with D unresolved. The CDR3 covers 13 residues. Germline CDR1 SGHNT, CDR2 YYREEE (reference sequence). V was shortened by 0 bases and J by 7 bases, with 11 bases between the two germline ends. CDR3 coding DNA: TGTGCCAGCAGCTTGGAAAGTGGGGATGAGCAGTACTTC. The encoded protein is CASSLESGDEQYF.

The chain recombines TRBV29-1 with TRBJ1-1, with 9 positions matching TRBD1. The CDR3 totals 12 residues. The germline gives CDR1 SQVTM, CDR2 ANQGSEA. The V gene end was trimmed by 5 bases and the J gene end by 7 bases; junction bases not matched to a gene: 5. The CDR3: CSVLTGGGEAFF. The CDR3, as DNA: TGCAGCGTTCTTACAGGGGGCGGTGAAGCTTTCTTT.

This clonotype came up a few times. The chain combines TRBV6-2 or TRBV6-3 with TRBJ1-1; TRBD1 is a possible D gene (5 bases). The V gene lost 4 bases and the J gene lost 1 base, with 10 bases spanning the gap. The CDR3 consists of 14 residues. The V gene's germline CDR1 is MNHEY and CDR2 SVGEGT. This CDR3 is CASSFLDRNTEAFF. The CDR3 coding sequence is TGTGCCAGCAGTTTCCTAGACAGGAACACTGAAGCTTTCTTT.